This T cell receptor (beta chain) was captured in a study of blood T cell repertoires in COVID-19. V dropped 4 bases and J dropped 7 bases, with 13 bases sitting between them. Germline V gene sequence: CDR1 KGHSH, CDR2 LQKENI. The CDR3 covers 13 residues. Here immunoSEQ multiplex PCR was the method, and the copy in TCRdb shows in-frame clones only, minus some. Of around 42,000 clones in the sample, more than 70% were seen once. This clone has just one count. The chain combines TRBV18 with TRBJ1-2, with D possibly being TRBD1 (5 bases). The source material was peripheral blood. The TCR was taken from a human donor in a cohort sampled during active COVID-19. Here the CDR3 reads CASSLTGEGGYTF. As DNA, the CDR3 is TGTGCCAGCTCACTTACGGGGGAAGGTGGCTACACCTTC.